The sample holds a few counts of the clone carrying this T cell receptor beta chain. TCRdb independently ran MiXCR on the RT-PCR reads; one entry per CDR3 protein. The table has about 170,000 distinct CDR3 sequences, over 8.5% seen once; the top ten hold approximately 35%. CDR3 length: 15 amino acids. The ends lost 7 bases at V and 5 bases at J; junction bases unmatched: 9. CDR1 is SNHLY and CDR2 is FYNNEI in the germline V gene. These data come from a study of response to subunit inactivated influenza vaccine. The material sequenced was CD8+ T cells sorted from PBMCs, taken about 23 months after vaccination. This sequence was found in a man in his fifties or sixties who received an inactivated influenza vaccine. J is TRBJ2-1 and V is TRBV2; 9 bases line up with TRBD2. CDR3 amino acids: CASMGLRGGNNEQFF. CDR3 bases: TGTGCCAGCATGGGACTGCGGGGGGGCAACAATGAGCAGTTCTTC.